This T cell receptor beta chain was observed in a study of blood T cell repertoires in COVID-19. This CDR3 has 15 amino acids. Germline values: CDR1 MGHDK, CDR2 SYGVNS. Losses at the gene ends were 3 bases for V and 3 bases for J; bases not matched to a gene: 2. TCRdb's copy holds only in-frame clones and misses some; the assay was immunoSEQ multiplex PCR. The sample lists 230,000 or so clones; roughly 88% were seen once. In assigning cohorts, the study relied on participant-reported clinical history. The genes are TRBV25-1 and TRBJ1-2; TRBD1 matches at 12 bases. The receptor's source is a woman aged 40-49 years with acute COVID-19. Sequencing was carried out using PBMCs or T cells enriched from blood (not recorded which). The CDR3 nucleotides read TGTGCCAGCAGTGAGGGACAGGGGGCTTACTATGGCTACACCTTC. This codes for CASSEGQGAYYGYTF.